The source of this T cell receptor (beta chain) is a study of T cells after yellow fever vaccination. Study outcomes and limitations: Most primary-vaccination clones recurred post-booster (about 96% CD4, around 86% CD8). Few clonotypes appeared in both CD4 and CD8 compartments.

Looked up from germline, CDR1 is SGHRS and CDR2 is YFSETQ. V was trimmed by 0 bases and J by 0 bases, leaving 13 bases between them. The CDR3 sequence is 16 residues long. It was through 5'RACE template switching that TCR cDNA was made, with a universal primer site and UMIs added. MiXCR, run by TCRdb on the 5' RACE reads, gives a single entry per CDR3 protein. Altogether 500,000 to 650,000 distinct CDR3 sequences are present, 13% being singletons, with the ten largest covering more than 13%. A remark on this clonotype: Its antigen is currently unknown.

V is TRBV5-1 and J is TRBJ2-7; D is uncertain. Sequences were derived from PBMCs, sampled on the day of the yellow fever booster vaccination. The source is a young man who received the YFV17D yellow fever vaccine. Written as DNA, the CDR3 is TGCGCCAGCAGCTTGGGTGCCATTAGCCGCTCCTACGAGCAGTACTTC. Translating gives CASSLGAISRSYEQYF.